The T cell receptor beta chain under discussion was sequenced for a study of cytomegalovirus exposure and HLA in healthy donors. The germline V gene encodes CDR1 LGHNA and CDR2 YSLEER. This CDR3 contains 14 residues. V shed 3 bases and J shed 3 bases, with 11 bases lying between them. On this clone itself: Its antigen remains unidentified.

PCR involved 60 Vbeta and 13 Jbeta primers. Libraries were prepared by immunoSEQ multiplex PCR; TCRdb keeps only in-frame clonotypes and omits some of them. The sample lists 100,000 or so clones; over 12% were seen once. Points from the study as a whole: According to a later analysis, donors in an Asian-associated ancestry cluster reportedly had fewer N-insertions than the roughly 720-donor mean. It was reported that TCR beta sequences correctly inferred the HLA-A and HLA-B alleles for most subjects.

Sequenced input: PBMCs. This receptor was taken from a female donor in good health and CMV-seronegative. The chain carries TRBV4-3 and TRBJ1-2; no definite D call. CDR3 residues: CASSQWSGDYGYTF. CDR3 nucleotides: TGCGCCAGCAGCCAGTGGAGCGGGGACTATGGCTACACCTTC.